The entry that follows covers one T cell receptor (beta chain) sequence. Its antigen is unknown. This sample was taken from a study of beta chain features in type 1 diabetes. Study-level findings and limits: Across patients, naive, central memory and Treg TCRB repertoires exhibited apparently greater similarity than was observed across healthy donors.

Expressed TCRB transcripts were sequenced because the isolated RNA had all been reverse transcribed beforehand. Naive, central memory and regulatory T cell samples came to a mean of roughly 4 million reads. Profiling relied on immunoSEQ multiplex PCR, and the TCRdb table lists in-frame clones only, not all of them. The data hold hundreds of thousands of clones, with more than 65% observed a single time. Germline V gene sequence: CDR1 MGHDK, CDR2 SYGVNS. V was clipped by 4 bases and J by 7 bases, with 13 bases between them. This CDR3 region has 13 residues. Donors underwent one heparinised blood draw, 100 to 150 mL on average.

The receptor's source is a man aged 30 to 45 in good health. The source material was naive CD4+ T cells from blood. The gene calls are TRBV25-1 and TRBJ1-2; D gene unclear. This CDR3 is CASSVTLGSGYTF. The CDR3 nucleotides are TGTGCCAGCAGTGTGACACTGGGAAGTGGCTACACCTTC.